The 3 T cell receptor beta chains presented below share a single source sample, sequenced in a study of blood T cell repertoires in COVID-19. Some clones are missing from TCRdb's copy, which holds only in-frame ones; the method was immunoSEQ multiplex PCR. This table holds 120,000 or so clones, over 75% found once. The specimen sequenced was peripheral blood. The receptor set was obtained from a man aged 45-65 years with acute or convalescent COVID-19.

This clone has just one count. V usage is TRBV24-1 and J usage is TRBJ1-1; 12 positions agree with TRBD1. V trimming: 9 bases; J trimming: 7 bases; junction bases outside the gene matches: 5. The CDR3 has 13 residues. From germline, CDR1 is KGHDR and CDR2 SFDVKD. The DNA of the CDR3 is TGTGCCACCGGGACAGGGGGCTCTGGTGAAGCTTTCTTT. This codes for CATGTGGSGEAFF.

This chain joins TRBV12-3 or TRBV12-4 and TRBJ1-1; D call uncertain. This CDR3 is 13 amino acids long. Trimming shortened V by 5 bases and J by 7 bases, and 14 bases separated the two germline ends. CDR3 DNA sequence: TGTGCCAGCAGTCCCCTTCGGGGATTTGAAGCTTTCTTT. As protein: CASSPLRGFEAFF.

This chain uses TRBV27 with TRBJ1-2; perhaps TRBD1 as D (6 bases). CDR1 and CDR2 (germline): MNHEY, SMNVEV (reference sequence). CDR3 length equals 12 residues. Trimming removed 10 bases at V and 8 bases at J, with 17 bases between. CDR3 sequence (DNA): TGTGCCACCAAAGCGGGGGGCAGAGGCTACACCTTC. Translation gives CATKAGGRGYTF.